This T cell receptor (beta chain) was sequenced during a study of cytomegalovirus exposure and HLA in healthy donors. The sample holds a few counts of this clone. With 60 Vbeta and 13 Jbeta primers, the PCR was carried out. Sequencing was performed with immunoSEQ multiplex PCR; in TCRdb, only in-frame clones are kept and a portion is missing. The table has some 200,000 clones, approximately 80% seen once; the top ten hold 0.58%. The CDR3 is 14 residues long. The germline V and J ends were trimmed by 5 bases and 4 bases, with 14 bases remaining between them. Germline CDR1 and CDR2: SGHTA and FQGTGA. Input material: PBMCs. This chain uses TRBV7-3 with TRBJ1-1; maybe TRBD1 (6 bases). This sequence originates from a woman in her 40s in good health and CMV-seronegative. CDR3 sequence reads: CASSPGGPGTEAFF. The CDR3, as DNA: TGTGCCAGCAGCCCCGGGGGGCCGGGCACTGAAGCTTTCTTT.